Below are 23 T cell receptor beta chains sequenced from a single sample in a study of T cells in Graves' hyperthyroidism and ophthalmopathy. TCR beta CDR3 regions were amplified from RNA transcripts. A first-round RT-PCR of the TCR CDR3 used the HTBI primer set. TCRdb re-analysed the multiplex PCR reads in MiXCR, keeping a single row per CDR3 protein. The profile shows some 600,000 distinct CDR3 sequences, just over 45% of them singletons. The sample comprised peripheral blood or thyroid tissue (not recorded which). These receptors all stem from a woman younger than 30 with Graves' hyperthyroidism.

In this sample, this clonotype turned up many times. The CDR3 DNA reads TGTGCCACCCAGCCCCCCGGGACCTATGGCTACACCTTC. Encoded protein: CATQPPGTYGYTF. The chain couples TRBV10-3 to TRBJ1-2, with TRBD1 as a possible D gene (5 bases). The germline V gene has CDR1 ENHRY and CDR2 SYGVKD. Trimming took off 10 bases at V and 4 bases at J, with 16 bases between the two ends. CDR3 length: 13 amino acids.

This clonotype has only a few counts. The chain couples TRBV7-8 to TRBJ2-2; D gene unclear. Trimming cost V 5 bases and J 3 bases, with 7 bases left between them. The germline CDR1 and CDR2 sequences are SGHVS and FQNEAQ. The CDR3 loop spans 13 amino acids. The CDR3 protein is CASSRMDTGELFF. Here the CDR3 DNA reads TGTGCCAGCAGCCGAATGGACACCGGGGAGCTGTTTTTT.

The CDR3 sequence: CASSLYLAAYGYTF. CDR3 nucleotide sequence: TGTGCCAGCTCCCTTTATCTTGCTGCCTATGGCTACACCTTC. The gene calls are TRBV19 and TRBJ1-2; D gene uncertain. Germline CDR1 reads LNHDA; CDR2 reads SQIVND (reference sequence). The CDR3 covers 14 residues. The V end lost 9 bases, the J end lost 4 bases, and 18 bases lay between the germline ends.

This clonotype turned up a few times. The gene calls are TRBV20-1 and TRBJ1-1; unclear D gene. The CDR3 loop spans 14 amino acids. Germline V gene data show CDR1 as DFQATT and CDR2 as SNEGSKA (reference sequence). With 6 bases removed from V and 0 bases from J, the gap between germline ends came to 14 bases. CDR3 nucleotides: TGCAGTGCCGGAATGACGGCCATGAACACTGAAGCTTTCTTT. Its protein product is CSAGMTAMNTEAFF.

To note about this clonotype: Since a much larger clone is just one base distant, this may be a read error. The CDR3 DNA sequence: TGTGCCAGCAGGTCAGGGTCACGAAACACTGAAGCTTTCTTT. It encodes CASRSGSRNTEAFF. The chain has TRBV2 and TRBJ1-1, with D perhaps matching TRBD1 (5 bases). Trimming shortened V by 6 bases and J by 2 bases, and 13 bases separated the two germline ends. Germline CDR1 and CDR2: SNHLY and FYNNEI. CDR3 length: 14 residues.

This clonotype was counted once. The junction departs from germline at one end; a sequencing error may be responsible. The V call is TRBV24-1, the J call TRBJ1-2; possibly TRBD1 for D (6 bases). The CDR3 totals 16 residues. Germline assignment: CDR1 KGHDR and CDR2 SFDVKD. The CDR3 is CASSYLKTGPNYGYTF. CDR3 DNA: TGTGCCAGCAGTTACTTAAAGACAGGACCCAACTATGGCTACACCTTC.

This clonotype has a handful of counts. The V gene is TRBV2, the J gene TRBJ1-5, with a tentative D call TRBD1 (6 bases). The ends were cut back, 5 bases at V and 3 bases at J, with 14 bases in the middle. The germline gives CDR1 SNHLY, CDR2 FYNNEI. The length of the CDR3 is 15 residues. The CDR3 reads CASSSDSRPNQPQHF. The CDR3 nucleotides read TGTGCCAGCAGTTCGGACAGTAGACCCAATCAGCCCCAGCATTTT.

V gene TRBV20-1 combines with J gene TRBJ1-5; perhaps TRBD1 as D (5 bases). In germline, CDR1 is DFQATT, CDR2 SNEGSKA (reference sequence). There are 13 residues in the CDR3. V was shortened by 3 bases and J by 4 bases, with 10 bases between the two germline ends. The CDR3 DNA is TGCAGTGCTAGTTCAGGGATAAATCAGCCCCAGCATTTT. Its protein product is CSASSGINQPQHF.

Worth noting for this clonotype: A read error is possible here, since a much larger clone lies one base away. The chain joins TRBV7-9 to TRBJ1-2; the D gene is possibly TRBD1 (5 bases). Trimming cost V 3 bases and J 2 bases, with 10 bases left between them. CDR1 SEHNR and CDR2 FQNEAQ come from the germline V gene (reference sequence). The CDR3 extends over 14 amino acids. CDR3 coding DNA: TGTGCCAGCAGCTTTACGGCAGGGAACTATGGCTACACCTTC. Translating it yields CASSFTAGNYGYTF.

This rearrangement joins TRBV24-1 to TRBJ1-5; 10 bases line up with TRBD1. Looked up from germline, CDR1 is KGHDR and CDR2 is SFDVKD. This CDR3 spans 16 amino acids. Losses at the gene ends were 5 bases for V and 4 bases for J; bases not matched to a gene: 7. CDR3 DNA sequence: TGTGCCACCAGTGGCCCAGGACAGGGGGGTAATCAGCCCCAGCATTTT. Translating gives CATSGPGQGGNQPQHF.

In the case of this clonotype: Mismatch with germline at one junction end may stem from a read error. J is TRBJ1-4 and V is TRBV2; perhaps TRBD1 as D (6 bases). Germline values: CDR1 SNHLY, CDR2 FYNNEI. The length of the CDR3 is 14 residues. The CDR3 DNA is TGTGCCAGCCGGGGCAGGGGAATTAATGGAAAACTGTTTTTT. Protein product: CASRGRGINGKLFF.

The J gene is TRBJ2-7, the V gene TRBV7-2; perhaps TRBD2 as D (6 bases). Germline values: CDR1 SGHTA, CDR2 FQGNSA. V was cut by 5 bases and J by 3 bases, with 14 bases left in between. The CDR3 is made up of 14 amino acids. The CDR3 region has the DNA TGTGCCAGCAGCCCTGGGGACGGGGGCTACGAGCAGTACTTC. The encoded protein is CASSPGDGGYEQYF.

CDR3 sequence: CASSEGAQEAQFF. As DNA, the CDR3 is TGTGCCAGCAGTGAAGGGGCCCAGGAAGCGCAGTTCTTC. V usage is TRBV25-1 and J usage is TRBJ2-5; D may be TRBD1 (5 bases). The last part of the DNA fits TRBJ2-1 better; the J call may be wrong. The CDR3 is 13 amino acids. Germline V gives CDR1 MGHDK, CDR2 SYGVNS.

The rearrangement links TRBV20-1 to TRBJ2-1; either TRBD1 or TRBD2 may supply D (5 bases each). The CDR3 covers 14 residues. Per the germline V gene, CDR1 is DFQATT and CDR2 is SNEGSKA (reference sequence). Trimming left V 5 bases short and J 0 bases short, with 11 bases between. CDR3 region: CSAELGDSYNEQFF. Here the CDR3 DNA reads TGCAGTGCTGAGTTGGGGGACTCCTACAATGAGCAGTTCTTC.

This clonotype has ten or more counts. The chain employs TRBV29-1 and TRBJ1-2; D is ambiguous. The CDR3 is 14 residues long. CDR1 is SQVTM, CDR2 ANQGSEA, per germline. V was clipped by 4 bases and J by 4 bases, with 16 bases between them. In DNA, the CDR3 is TGCAGCGTTGCACTAGGGTGGGTTGCCTATGGCTACACCTTC. Its translation is CSVALGWVAYGYTF.

V usage is TRBV7-8 and J usage is TRBJ2-7; maybe TRBD2 (6 bases). Germline loops: CDR1 SGHVS, CDR2 FQNEAQ. This CDR3 is built from 13 residues. V lost 5 bases to trimming and J lost 3 bases, with 11 bases between them. The CDR3 DNA reads as TGTGCCAGCAGCCCTAGCGTGAGCTACGAGCAGTACTTC. Its translation is CASSPSVSYEQYF.

In its sample, this clonotype was seen many times. The chain carries TRBV2 and TRBJ1-4; possibly TRBD1 for D (6 bases). Germline-derived CDR1 and CDR2 are SNHLY and FYNNEI. Deletions cut 6 bases from V and 5 bases from J, with 10 bases between. The CDR3 is 13 amino acids. CDR3 region: CASRPDRNEKLFF. The CDR3 region has the DNA TGTGCCAGCAGACCGGACAGAAATGAAAAACTGTTTTTT.

This clonotype was observed many times. The V and J genes are TRBV2 and TRBJ1-2; D uncertain. V was trimmed by 2 bases and J by 6 bases, leaving 13 bases between them. CDR3 length: 14 residues. From germline, CDR1 is SNHLY and CDR2 FYNNEI. The CDR3: CASSERPVEDGYTF. The CDR3 coding sequence is TGTGCCAGCAGTGAAAGACCCGTGGAAGATGGCTACACCTTC.

J is TRBJ2-7 and V is TRBV5-1; D might be TRBD1 or TRBD2, each matching 5 bases. Germline CDR1 SGHRS, CDR2 YFSETQ. With 7 bases removed from V and 6 bases from J, the gap between germline ends came to 17 bases. The CDR3 consists of 13 residues. Written as DNA, the CDR3 is TGCGCCAGCCAGATCGGGACCATTTCCGAGCAGTACTTC. It yields the protein CASQIGTISEQYF.

In the case of this clonotype: A much larger clone sits a single nucleotide away, making a read error possible. As DNA, the CDR3 is TGTGCCAGCAGCTCGGGACACCAGAACACTGAAGCTTTCTTT. It translates to CASSSGHQNTEAFF. The chain has TRBV7-6 and TRBJ1-1; perhaps TRBD1 as D (6 bases). Trimming stripped 4 bases from V and 1 base from J, with 10 bases between. The CDR3 covers 14 residues. Germline lookup yields CDR1 SGHVS and CDR2 FNYEAQ.

This clonotype has a count of ten or more. The chain is built from TRBV7-3 and TRBJ2-5; 15 bases match TRBD2. This CDR3 contains 15 residues. Germline lookup yields CDR1 SGHTA and CDR2 FQGTGA. The trim removed 4 bases at V and 11 bases at J, leaving 8 bases unmatched. CDR3 residues: CASSSGLAGGREQYF. CDR3 coding DNA: TGTGCCAGCAGCTCGGGACTAGCGGGAGGAAGGGAGCAGTACTTC. The complete variable domain, with remaining parts taken from reference TRBV7-3 and TRBJ2-5, reads GAGVSQTPSNKVTEKGKYVELRCDPISGHTALYWYRQSLGQGPEFLIYFQGTGAADDSGLPNDRFFAVRPEGSVSTLKIQRTERGDSAVYLCASSSGLAGGREQYFGPGTRLLVL.

Only a few counts were recorded for this clonotype. This chain connects TRBV7-9 to TRBJ1-4; a possible D gene is TRBD1 (5 bases). Deletions cut 5 bases from V and 11 bases from J, with 15 bases between. Germline values: CDR1 SEHNR, CDR2 FQNEAQ (reference sequence). CDR3 length equals 13 residues. CDR3 in amino acids: CASSADISRKLFF. CDR3 in DNA: TGTGCCAGCAGCGCGGACATTTCGCGGAAACTGTTTTTT.

The rearrangement joins TRBV7-6 to TRBJ1-4, with 10 bases aligning to TRBD1. The CDR3 spans 14 residues. Germline CDR1 reads SGHVS; CDR2 reads FNYEAQ. Trimming cost V 5 bases and J 7 bases; bases outside gene matches: 4. CDR3 coding DNA: TGTGCCAGCAGCCGGGGACAGGGGCCTGAAAAACTGTTTTTT. Its translation is CASSRGQGPEKLFF. The full variable domain, with the rest looked up from reference TRBV7-6 and TRBJ1-4, is GAGVSQSPRYKVTKRGQDVALRCDPISGHVSLYWYRQALGQGPEFLTYFNYEAQQDKSGLPNDRFSAERPEGSISTLTIQRTEQRDSAMYRCASSRGQGPEKLFFGSGTQLSVL.